This T cell receptor (beta chain) was profiled in a study of T cells in localized non-small cell lung cancer. Sequencing was performed with immunoSEQ multiplex PCR; in TCRdb, only in-frame clones are kept and a portion is missing. The profile shows some 25,000 clones, roughly 90% of them singletons. In its sample, this clone was seen once. The sequencing here drew on peripheral blood, taken before any cancer treatment. The receptor comes from a man between 40 and 69 years old with stage III squamous cell lung carcinoma.

CDR3 bases: TGTGCCAGTAACCCCATGGGAGCATACTATGGCTACACCTTC. Protein: CASNPMGAYYGYTF. The chain carries TRBV19 and TRBJ1-2, with D unresolved. The CDR3 extends over 14 amino acids. Trimming took 7 bases from V and 3 from J, leaving 15 bases between them. From germline, CDR1 is LNHDA and CDR2 SQIVND (reference sequence). The variable domain in full, completed from reference TRBV19 and TRBJ1-2, reads DGGITQSPKYLFRKEGQNVTLSCEQNLNHDAMYWYRQDPGQGLRLIYYSQIVNDFQKGDIAEGYSVSREKKESFPLTVTSAQKNPTAFYLCASNPMGAYYGYTFGSGTRLTVV.